Listed below are T cell receptor beta chains from one sample, sequenced in a study of beta chain features in type 1 diabetes. The method was immunoSEQ multiplex PCR; TCRdb's version includes in-frame clones alone and lacks a portion of them. The repertoire holds some 150,000 clones, with around 50% as singletons. The material sequenced was Tregs from blood. Source of these receptors: a man aged 18-30 years in good health. Both conserved end residues are trimmed from each CDR3. Clone size is shown for a subset of rows, as once, few, many or a class of expanded clone.

>TRBV7-2|TRBJ2-2|few
ASSFYLAGTGELF
>TRBV28|TRBJ2-3|.
ASSLTADPSTDTQY
>TRBV9|TRBJ2-5|.
ASSVGTSGAETQY
>TRBV6-1|TRBJ1-3|.
ASRTRGNTIY
>TRBV7-2|TRBJ1-5|.
ASSLRTVGNQPQH
>TRBV4-2|TRBJ1-4|.
ASSPRTGRLSNEKLF
>TRBV6-1|TRBJ2-1|few
ASSEQGYEQF
>TRBV5-1|TRBJ2-2|few
ASSGLGAGELF
>TRBV7-3|TRBJ2-3|.
ASSLRGDTDTQY
>TRBV6-6|.|.
ASSYSWQNYEQY
>TRBV7-9|TRBJ1-4|.
ASSFVSTGVIEKLF
>TRBV19|TRBJ1-2|.
ASSIDRGRGYT
>TRBV28|TRBJ2-3|few
ASSFGLTSGASTDTQY
>TRBV30|TRBJ2-1|few
AWSIYKDWNEQF
>TRBV10-3|TRBJ1-2|.
AISGTGAYGYT
>TRBV18|TRBJ2-1|few
ASSTPAGGRYNEQF
>TRBV6-6|TRBJ2-7|.
ASRPTGGTYEQY
>TRBV5-1|TRBJ2-3|.
ASSLNRGGSTLRLFTDTQY
>TRBV18|TRBJ2-6|.
ASSQTGVPAGANVLT
>TRBV7-3|TRBJ2-5|few
ASSSHRRGRIYEETQY
>TRBV7-9|TRBJ2-7|.
ASIRTPRGEQY
>TRBV5-6|TRBJ2-3|.
ASSLYLAGITDTQY
>TRBV7-7|TRBJ2-3|.
ASSLDNTDTQY
>TRBV29-1|TRBJ1-4|few
SVETGSNEKLF
>TRBV10-1|TRBJ2-2|.
ASRHTGDGTGELF
>TRBV27|TRBJ1-4|once
ASSLYGSNEKLF
>TRBV10-3|TRBJ2-2|.
AIRAGINTGELF
>TRBV19|TRBJ2-7|.
ATRRTGGYEQY
>TRBV5-1|TRBJ1-1|.
ASSPGGFRDTEAF
>TRBV29-1|TRBJ1-2|.
SVLPRTGVYGYT
>TRBV7-2|TRBJ1-2|.
ASSLVNRASYGYT
>TRBV5-1|TRBJ2-2|.
ASSFLRQGASNTGELF
>TRBV7-9|TRBJ1-4|.
ASTHGIEKLF
>TRBV20-1|TRBJ2-1|.
SASPWNEQF
>TRBV27|TRBJ2-1|.
ASSFLTSGGVEQF
>TRBV4-3|TRBJ2-7|.
ASSAGDLSSYEQY
>TRBV7-2|TRBJ2-5|.
ASSPDRGLEETQY
>TRBV7-9|TRBJ1-1|.
ASSLGAHGNTEAF
>TRBV6-5|TRBJ2-5|.
ASSYSTLLPGTQY
>TRBV5-6|TRBJ1-1|.
ASSLGWQNTEAF
>TRBV5-1|TRBJ2-1|few
ASSFGVDNEQF
>TRBV7-9|TRBJ1-6|.
ASSLTGNSPLH
>TRBV7-8|TRBJ2-7|.
ASSLGTGSYEQY
>TRBV28|TRBJ1-1|few
ASSLIPGKAF
>TRBV15|TRBJ2-4|.
ATGRAGQNIQY
>TRBV2|TRBJ1-6|once
ASTPLH
>TRBV7-2|TRBJ2-5|.
ASSLWTGQETQY
>TRBV28|TRBJ2-3|few
ASSLSGVFTDTQY
>TRBV10-3|TRBJ2-2|.
AVSQRYTGELF
>TRBV15|TRBJ2-5|few
ATSLGQRSGETQY
>TRBV10-3|TRBJ1-1|few
AISAGSPEAF
>TRBV6-6|TRBJ2-7|few
ASRLGQGSGEQY
>TRBV18|TRBJ2-7|.
ASSFWDRVSEQY